There are a few counts of the clone carrying this T cell receptor (beta chain). The sample comes from a study of shared clonotypes between healthy human individuals. Measured with immunoSEQ multiplex PCR; TCRdb has only the in-frame clones, and not every one. The sample has about 1 million clones, roughly 75% seen once. Sequenced material: memory CD4+ T cells sorted from blood. Subset denoted: CD45RA-negative fraction. The sequence was obtained from a man younger than 30 in good health.

This CDR3 is CASRYEGDREETQYF. CDR3 nucleotide sequence: TGCGCCAGCAGATATGAGGGGGACAGGGAAGAGACCCAGTACTTC. This chain joins TRBV5-1 and TRBJ2-5, with 9 bases aligning to TRBD1. V shed 5 bases and J 3 bases; nucleotides not matched to a gene: 8. The CDR3 is 15 amino acids. CDR1 is SGHRS, CDR2 YFSETQ, per germline.